The 27 T cell receptor beta chains below were found in one sample sequenced in a study of T-cell memory formation after mild COVID-19 (dated by TCRdb to about 2021). The library was made by 5' RACE. The sample was run on an Illumina NovaSeq 6000. TCRdb reran the public reads through fastp at Q25 and MiXCR, keeping productive beta chains. All rows with the same CDR3 protein become a single entry with the most common DNA and genes. This sample lists about 250,000 distinct CDR3 sequences; about a sixth were detected once. Of the sample, 23% falls within the top ten clones. The source material was PBMCs or a T cell subset sorted from them (not recorded which). These receptor sequences come from a man between 18 and 35 years old who had mild COVID-19 (a few samples of this study predate the infection). The sample titles of this study are shuffled in the database, so cell type and time point are left out; the donor was told from shared clones.

The chain is built from TRBV7-3 and TRBJ2-7; D may be TRBD1 or TRBD2 (5 bases each). The CDR3 contains 13 residues. With 4 bases removed from V and 7 bases from J, the gap between germline ends came to 14 bases. The germline V gene encodes CDR1 SGHTA and CDR2 FQGTGA. The CDR3, as DNA: TGTGCCAGCAGCTCCGGGACGCCCAGTGAGCAGTACTTC. Protein sequence: CASSSGTPSEQYF.

This chain links TRBV12-3 or TRBV12-4 with TRBJ1-2; possibly TRBD1 for D (6 bases). V lost 6 bases to trimming and J lost 5 bases, with 22 bases between them. This CDR3 is built from 16 residues. The CDR3 nucleotides read TGTGCCAGCAGCTATTCCGGGACACCCAGAGGATATGGCTACACCTTC. As protein: CASSYSGTPRGYGYTF.

CDR3 coding DNA: TGTGCCAGCAGTTATGGTTCAGGCGAAGCTTTCTTT. Protein sequence: CASSYGSGEAFF. The chain combines TRBV6-5 with TRBJ1-1; D remains ambiguous. Germline V gene data show CDR1 as MNHEY and CDR2 as SVGAGI. The CDR3 contains 12 residues. The V end was cut by 3 bases, the J end by 8 bases, with 10 bases between.

The J gene is TRBJ2-5, the V gene TRBV15; D is tentatively TRBD1 or TRBD2 (5 bases each). This CDR3 has 15 residues. Germline CDR1 reads LNHNV; CDR2 reads YYDKDF (reference sequence). Trimming left V 0 bases short and J 1 base short, with 9 bases between. CDR3 sequence (DNA): TGTGCCACCAGCAGAGATCCGGGGCCCCAAGAGACCCAGTACTTC. It codes for CATSRDPGPQETQYF.

This sequence joins TRBV20-1 and TRBJ2-7; 7 bases align to TRBD1. V lost 6 bases and J lost 0; bases outside the gene matches: 11. This CDR3 is built from 15 residues. The V gene's germline CDR1 is DFQATT and CDR2 SNEGSKA (reference sequence). The DNA of the CDR3 is TGCAGTGCCGGAGCAGGGGGATGGTACTCCTACGAGCAGTACTTC. This sequence encodes CSAGAGGWYSYEQYF.

This clonotype was picked up a small number of times. The chain has TRBV11-2 and TRBJ2-1, with TRBD2 identical over 9 bases. The germline gives CDR1 SGHAT, CDR2 FQNNGV. The CDR3 consists of 17 residues. After removal of 1 base from V and 0 bases from J, the junction contained 4 bases not matched to a gene. The CDR3 sequence is CASSLAASGASYNEQFF. The CDR3 coding sequence is TGTGCCAGCAGCTTAGCCGCTAGCGGGGCCTCCTACAATGAGCAGTTCTTC.

This clonotype has only a few counts. J is TRBJ2-1 and V is TRBV2, with D perhaps assigned TRBD1 or TRBD2 (5 bases each). The CDR3 length is 13 residues. V lost 11 bases, J lost 8 bases, and 19 bases lay in between. Germline V lookup: CDR1 SNHLY, CDR2 FYNNEI. CDR3 sequence: CASSGAGLDEQFF. The CDR3, as DNA: TGTGCCTCGTCCGGGGCAGGGTTGGATGAGCAGTTCTTC. Filled out from reference TRBV2 and TRBJ2-1, the complete variable domain reads EPEVTQTPSHQVTQMGQEVILRCVPISNHLYFYWYRQILGQKVEFLVSFYNNEISEKSEIFDDQFSVERPDGSNFTLKIRSTKLEDSAMYFCASSGAGLDEQFFGPGTRLTVL.

This clonotype was counted between two and nine times. The chain links TRBV4-1 to TRBJ2-3; D perhaps matches TRBD2 (6 bases). Per the germline V gene, CDR1 is MGHRA and CDR2 is YSYEKL. V lost 4 bases and J 2 bases, leaving 10 bases between the germline ends. The CDR3 runs to 14 residues. DNA for the CDR3: TGCGCCAGCAGCCCGTTAGCGGACACAGATACGCAGTATTTT. Translation gives CASSPLADTDTQYF.

This clonotype was picked up a small number of times. The chain carries TRBV14 and TRBJ2-3; D is possibly TRBD1 (5 bases). Germline V gene data show CDR1 as SGHDN and CDR2 as FVKESK. Deletions cut 3 bases from V and 0 bases from J, with 10 bases between. CDR3 length: 15 amino acids. This chain's CDR3 is CASSHRAHSTDTQYF. In nucleotides, the CDR3 is TGTGCCAGCAGCCACAGGGCCCACAGCACAGATACGCAGTATTTT. Full variable domain (missing parts from reference TRBV14 and TRBJ2-3): EAGVTQFPSHSVIEKGQTVTLRCDPISGHDNLYWYRRVMGKEIKFLLHFVKESKQDESGMPNNRFLAERTGGTYSTLKVQPAELEDSGVYFCASSHRAHSTDTQYFGPGTRLTVL.

This clonotype was detected a few times. This chain joins TRBV4-1 and TRBJ1-1; D not resolved. V dropped 6 bases and J dropped 5 bases, with 16 bases sitting between them. The V gene's germline CDR1 is MGHRA and CDR2 YSYEKL. The CDR3 is 14 amino acids. In DNA, the CDR3 is TGCGCCAGCAGAGGGCCCCTCCGTGGAACTGAAGCTTTCTTT. Amino acids: CASRGPLRGTEAFF.

This chain joins TRBV4-1 and TRBJ2-1; the D call may be TRBD1 or TRBD2 (5 bases each). Germline V gene lookup returns CDR1 MGHRA and CDR2 YSYEKL. Trimming pared 2 bases from V and 9 bases from J, leaving 14 bases between. CDR3 length: 14 amino acids. CDR3 loop: CASSQPGTWGEQFF. Here the CDR3 DNA reads TGCGCCAGCAGCCAACCAGGGACCTGGGGTGAGCAGTTCTTC.

The rearrangement links TRBV12-3 or TRBV12-4 to TRBJ2-7; D call uncertain. The CDR3 length is 14 residues. With 4 bases removed from V and 4 bases from J, the gap between germline ends came to 14 bases. The CDR3 loop is CASSSGPYDYEQYF. CDR3 coding DNA: TGTGCCAGCAGTTCAGGACCCTATGATTACGAGCAGTACTTC.

This clonotype was picked up a small number of times. This chain joins TRBV7-9 and TRBJ2-7, with TRBD2 matching 8 bases. Per the germline V gene, CDR1 is SEHNR and CDR2 is FQNEAQ (reference sequence). Unmatched junction bases numbered 12, after V lost 5 bases and J lost 0 bases. This CDR3 is 17 amino acids long. This chain's CDR3 is CASSPKGYGTSSYEQYF. The CDR3 DNA reads TGTGCCAGCAGCCCCAAGGGGTACGGGACTAGCTCCTACGAGCAGTACTTC.

This clonotype was seen a handful of times. The V and J genes are TRBV29-1 and TRBJ1-1; D call uncertain. The CDR3 has 14 amino acids. Germline assignment: CDR1 SQVTM and CDR2 ANQGSEA. The ends were cut back, 2 bases at V and 0 bases at J, with 10 bases in the middle. The CDR3: CSVELGRLNTEAFF. DNA of the CDR3: TGCAGCGTTGAACTGGGCAGGCTGAACACTGAAGCTTTCTTT.

V and J are TRBV4-1 and TRBJ2-1; D may correspond to TRBD1 or TRBD2 (6 bases each). Deletions cut 4 bases from V and 6 bases from J, with 19 bases between. Germline V gene data show CDR1 as MGHRA and CDR2 as YSYEKL. The CDR3 runs to 16 residues. CDR3 sequence reads: CASSLARGPTTNEQFF. DNA for the CDR3: TGCGCCAGCAGCCTCGCTCGGGGGCCCACGACCAATGAGCAGTTCTTC.

This clonotype was seen only a few times. The V call is TRBV10-3, the J call TRBJ1-1; no clear D. Germline V gene data show CDR1 as ENHRY and CDR2 as SYGVKD. This CDR3 contains 15 residues. Trimming took off 7 bases at V and 3 bases at J, with 18 bases between the two ends. CDR3 sequence reads: CAIIASGGSDTEAFF. In DNA form, the CDR3 reads TGTGCCATCATAGCCTCTGGTGGCAGTGACACTGAAGCTTTCTTT.

This clonotype was observed a few times. V gene TRBV23-1 combines with J gene TRBJ2-7, with TRBD2 identical over 7 bases. TRBV23-1 counts as an open reading frame of uncertain function. The V segment lost 0 bases and the J segment 6 bases; nucleotides outside the gene matches: 11. The length of the CDR3 is 16 residues. The CDR3 coding sequence is TGCGCCAGCAGTCAATCAGGGGAGGGAGGCGGATGCGAGCAGTACGTC. Protein sequence: CASSQSGEGGGCEQYV.

This clonotype was picked up a small number of times. J is TRBJ2-3 and V is TRBV20-1, with 10 bases lining up with TRBD2. The CDR3 length is 15 residues. Trimming cost V 0 bases and J 2 bases; bases outside gene matches: 2. Germline CDR1 is DFQATT and CDR2 is SNEGSKA (reference sequence). The CDR3 reads CSARDLAGVTDTQYF. The CDR3 nucleotides read TGCAGTGCTAGAGATCTAGCGGGGGTCACAGATACGCAGTATTTT.

V gene TRBV5-6 combines with J gene TRBJ2-5; D remains ambiguous. This CDR3 contains 13 residues. The germline V gene encodes CDR1 SGHDT and CDR2 YYEEEE. With 3 bases removed from V and 5 bases from J, the gap between germline ends came to 11 bases. CDR3 loop: CASSWWVAETQYF. The DNA of the CDR3 is TGTGCCAGCAGCTGGTGGGTAGCCGAGACCCAGTACTTC. Combining the CDR3 with reference TRBV5-6 and TRBJ2-5 gives the whole variable domain DAGVTQSPTHLIKTRGQQVTLRCSPKSGHDTVSWYQQALGQGPQFIFQYYEEEERQRGNFPDRFSGHQFPNYSSELNVNALLLGDSALYLCASSWWVAETQYFGPGTRLLVL.

This clonotype appeared a few times. The J gene is TRBJ2-3, the V gene TRBV20-1, with D possibly matching TRBD2 (6 bases). The CDR3 runs 13 residues. V lost 6 bases, J lost 2 bases, and 12 bases lay in between. The germline gives CDR1 DFQATT, CDR2 SNEGSKA (reference sequence). The CDR3 reads CSASGGNTDTQYF. For the CDR3, the DNA is TGCAGTGCATCTGGCGGGAACACAGATACGCAGTATTTT.

The table lists this clonotype with a few counts. The CDR3 bases are TGTGCCAGCAGAGGGGGGGACAGATGGTATCAGCCCCAGCATTTT. Its translation is CASRGGDRWYQPQHF. The V call is TRBV27, the J call TRBJ1-5, with 7 bases identical to TRBD1. Germline CDR1 and CDR2: MNHEY and SMNVEV (reference sequence). The CDR3 loop spans 15 amino acids. V trimming: 6 bases; J trimming: 5 bases; junction bases outside the gene matches: 10.

J is TRBJ2-7 and V is TRBV15; TRBD1 agrees at 7 bases. V lost 1 base to trimming and J lost 0 bases; unmatched junction nucleotides: 9. CDR1 and CDR2 (germline): LNHNV, YYDKDF (reference sequence). The length of the CDR3 is 17 residues. The CDR3, as DNA: TGTGCCACCAGCAGAGTGGGTTTAGGGGACAGCTCCTACGAGCAGTACGTC. Translation gives CATSRVGLGDSSYEQYV.

CDR3 protein: CASSLVGGSRNTQYF. CDR3 DNA sequence: TGTGCCAGCAGTTTGGTGGGAGGGAGCAGGAATACGCAGTATTTT. The J gene is TRBJ2-3, the V gene TRBV12-3 or TRBV12-4; TRBD2 agrees at 7 bases. The CDR3 loop spans 15 amino acids. The trim removed 3 bases at V and 7 bases at J, leaving 10 bases unmatched.

This clonotype was recorded only once. The gene calls are TRBV7-8 and TRBJ2-1, with 8 bases fitting TRBD2. Trimming at V came to 4 bases and at J to 1 base, leaving 6 bases not matched to a gene. Germline lookup yields CDR1 SGHVS and CDR2 FQNEAQ. This CDR3 comprises 16 residues. CDR3 region: CASSSASGGSYNEQFF. The CDR3 coding sequence is TGTGCCAGCAGCTCGGCCTCGGGGGGGTCCTACAATGAGCAGTTCTTC.

This clonotype was observed once. This rearrangement joins TRBV10-3 to TRBJ2-1, with TRBD1 matching 10 bases. Trimming took 4 bases from V and 4 from J; bases not matched to a gene: 10. Germline values: CDR1 ENHRY, CDR2 SYGVKD. CDR3 length equals 17 residues. The CDR3 region is CAISGQGAGQVYNEQFF. CDR3 DNA sequence: TGTGCCATCAGTGGACAGGGGGCTGGACAGGTTTACAATGAGCAGTTCTTC.

This clonotype was observed a few times. This chain links TRBV2 with TRBJ2-7, with a possible D match to TRBD2 (5 bases). Trimming took 5 bases from V and 4 from J, leaving 15 bases between them. The V gene's germline CDR1 is SNHLY and CDR2 FYNNEI. This CDR3 contains 14 residues. CDR3 amino acids: CASSLLGPLYEQYF. CDR3 DNA: TGTGCCAGCAGTCTACTAGGACCCCTTTACGAGCAGTACTTC. The variable domain in full, with the rest retrieved from reference TRBV2 and TRBJ2-7, is EPEVTQTPSHQVTQMGQEVILRCVPISNHLYFYWYRQILGQKVEFLVSFYNNEISEKSEIFDDQFSVERPDGSNFTLKIRSTKLEDSAMYFCASSLLGPLYEQYFGPGTRLTVT.

This clonotype was counted between two and nine times. The CDR3 spells CASSIQGNQPQHF. CDR3 bases: TGTGCCAGCAGTATACAGGGAAATCAGCCCCAGCATTTT. The chain recombines TRBV11-1 with TRBJ1-5; maybe TRBD1 (6 bases). The length of the CDR3 is 13 residues. Germline V CDR1 and CDR2: SGHAT, FQDESV (reference sequence). Trimming stripped 6 bases from V and 4 bases from J, with 10 bases between.